These T cell receptor beta chains were read from a single sample in a study of control samples from healthy donors and cancer patients. Only in-frame clones appear in the TCRdb table, and some are missing; sequencing was by immunoSEQ multiplex PCR. The sample lists fewer than 9,500 clones, more than 85% occurring once. The sample comprised PBMCs. The receptors derive from a man in his fifties or sixties with colorectal cancer. Both conserved end residues are part of each CDR3. The D gene is left open where the match is weak. Some rows have no size entry. The others give once, few or many, or a class for an expanded clone.

clone size	V gene	J gene	D gene	CDR3 protein	CDR3 DNA
few	TRBV7-8	TRBJ1-4	-	CASSLRRQPNEKLFF	TGTGCCAGCAGCTTACGTAGGCAGCCTAATGAAAAACTGTTTTTT
-	TRBV5-1	TRBJ1-6	TRBD1	CASSFTGQGNSPLHF	TGCGCCAGCAGCTTTACGGGACAGGGTAATTCACCCCTCCACTTT
-	TRBV7-3	TRBJ2-1	TRBD1	CASSPGTGTYNEQFF	TGTGCCAGCAGCCCAGGGACAGGGACCTACAATGAGCAGTTCTTC
-	TRBV20-1	TRBJ2-7	-	CSASAEQYF	TGCAGTGCTAGTGCTGAGCAGTACTTC
-	TRBV7-5	TRBJ2-1	-	CARSLSGGNEQFF	TGTGCCAGAAGCTTATCGGGTGGTAATGAGCAGTTCTTC
-	TRBV5-8	TRBJ1-1	-	CASSLGGVMNTEAFF	TGTGCCAGCAGCTTGGGTGGGGTCATGAACACTGAAGCTTTCTTT
few	TRBV2	TRBJ1-5	TRBD1	CASSGDSIVQPQHF	TGTGCCAGCAGCGGGGACAGTATAGTTCAGCCCCAGCATTTT
-	TRBV28	TRBJ2-7	TRBD2	CASSFPDYGGGHEQYF	TGTGCCAGCAGTTTCCCAGACTACGGCGGGGGGCACGAGCAGTACTTC
-	TRBV18	TRBJ1-4	-	CASSHQGVLDNEKLFF	TGTGCCAGCTCACACCAGGGAGTACTCGATAATGAAAAACTGTTTTTT
-	TRBV27	TRBJ2-1	TRBD1	CASRSTTGGAHNEQFF	TGTGCCAGCAGGTCGACGACAGGGGGCGCCCACAATGAGCAGTTCTTC
-	TRBV7-2	TRBJ1-2	-	CTSSVGHNYGYTF	TGTACCAGCAGCGTGGGACATAACTATGGCTACACCTTC
-	TRBV30	TRBJ1-1	-	CAWSEGYSMAFF	TGTGCCTGGAGTGAGGGATATTCAATGGCTTTCTTT
-	TRBV11-2	TRBJ2-1	TRBD2	CASSLVVGGGYNEQFF	TGTGCCAGCAGCTTAGTCGTTGGGGGGGGTTACAATGAGCAGTTCTTC
-	TRBV7-3	TRBJ2-4	TRBD2	CASSLSRWGGLAKNIQYF	TGTGCCAGCAGCTTAAGTCGTTGGGGAGGGCTAGCCAAAAACATTCAGTACTTC
-	TRBV10-3	TRBJ2-4	-	CAISESASKNIQYF	TGTGCCATCAGTGAGTCGGCCAGTAAAAACATTCAGTACTTC